This T cell receptor (beta chain) derives from a study of multiple sclerosis patients with progressive multifocal leukoencephalopathy. The ends lost 6 bases at V and 2 bases at J; junction bases unmatched: 1. CDR1 is SNHLY, CDR2 FYNNEI, per germline. This CDR3 has 14 amino acids. Time point indicated: less than 15 months of natalizumab therapy. Sequenced by immunoSEQ multiplex PCR; TCRdb stores in-frame clones only, minus some. The sample shows around 25,000 clones, approximately 90% of them seen only once. The chain recombines TRBV2 with TRBJ2-1; 10 positions agree with TRBD2. The sequencing here drew on PBMCs, taken from a patient treated with natalizumab. The clonotype was recovered from a young man with multiple sclerosis. DNA of the CDR3: TGTGCCAGCAGAGGGACTAGCGCCTACAATGAGCAGTTCTTC. Translation gives CASRGTSAYNEQFF.